This T cell receptor beta chain was recorded in a study of CD8 T cells in Susac syndrome (dated by TCRdb to between 2019 and 2020). As for the study more broadly: Whether CD8+ T cell activation and differentiation in Susac syndrome was antigen driven was tested using repertoire sequencing. CD8+ T cell repertoire clonality was compared between over 9 healthy donors, approximately 14 Susac syndrome patients and around 16 multiple sclerosis patients. General findings and caveats noted by the study authors: The TCR sequencing and HLA analysis was acknowledged to have included a relatively small number of individuals.

Peripheral blood CD8+ and CD4+ T cells from healthy donors, Susac syndrome patients and multiple sclerosis patients were profiled by high-throughput TCR beta sequencing. The healthy donors served as controls matched for age and sex. Bulk CD8+ and CD4+ T cells were purified by magnetic negative isolation, whereas CD8+ TEMRA cells were enriched by FACS. Blood was drawn into EDTA tubes, processed within 24 hours, and PBMCs were isolated by density gradient centrifugation. PBMCs destined for TCR sequencing were cryopreserved in liquid nitrogen and later thawed in a 37 °C water bath. The sorted or isolated CD4+, CD8+ and CD8+ TEMRA cells had a purity of 90% or higher. RNA was extracted with the RNeasy kit and about 0.5 to 1 ug was reverse transcribed using random hexamers. The immunoSEQ multiplex PCR assay, which covers 54 Vbeta and 13 Jbeta segments, was used to amplify TCR beta CDR3 regions. Bias from PCR amplification was corrected by using a synthetic template baseline for primer optimization and for computational correction. Turning to the authors' computational methods: Reads were annotated to V, D and J genes per IMGT and analyzed with immunoSEQ Analyzer, keeping only productive sequences. To calculate clonality, Shannon entropy was normalized by log2 of the number of productive unique sequences and then subtracted from one. For each patient and control, public and private clones were evaluated among the 100 most prevalent clones. Clones were defined as Susac-specific when absent from the healthy and MS cohorts, from fewer than 1,200 published viral clones and from other ImmuneACCESS disease sequences. In-frame beta chains were kept once TCRdb had trimmed the public reads at Q25 with fastp and called clones with MiXCR. CDR3 protein sequences are deduplicated, and each keeps its most common genes and DNA. In this record, the V and J calls reflect TCRdb's handling and not the investigators' own analysis. The sample table contains 70,000 or so distinct CDR3 sequences; only one count was recorded for around 93% of them. The ten largest clones represent about 0.26% of the sample.

Worth noting for this clonotype: The target of this receptor is not known. No base qualities exist here, and no much larger clone lies one base off it.

CDR1 and CDR2, per the germline V gene, are LGHNA and YSLEER. Including the terminal cysteine and phenylalanine, the CDR3 comprises 16 residues. Only CDR3 DNA remains: 48 bases, in frame from the first base. Trimmed from V: 0 bases; trimmed from J: 4 bases; junction bases lacking a gene match: 5. Sequencing input: CD8+ T cells from PBMCs. The V gene is TRBV4-3 and the J gene is TRBJ1-3, and 8 bases in between align with TRBD1. This clonotype originated in a human donor in good health. The nucleotides read TGCGCCAGCAGCCAAGATCTCAGGGGGCTAGGAAACACCATATATTTT. Its protein is CASSQDLRGLGNTIYF.